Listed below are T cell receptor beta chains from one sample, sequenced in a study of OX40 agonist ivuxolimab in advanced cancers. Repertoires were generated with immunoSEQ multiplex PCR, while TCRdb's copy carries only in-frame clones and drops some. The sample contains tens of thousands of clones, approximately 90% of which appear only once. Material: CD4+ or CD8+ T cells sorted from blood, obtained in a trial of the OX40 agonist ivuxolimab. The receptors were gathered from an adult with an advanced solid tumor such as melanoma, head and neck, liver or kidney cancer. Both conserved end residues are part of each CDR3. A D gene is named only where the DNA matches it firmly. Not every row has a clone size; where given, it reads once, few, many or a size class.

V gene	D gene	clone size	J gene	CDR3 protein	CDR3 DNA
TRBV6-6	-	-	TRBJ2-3	CASSYHGGTDTQYF	TGTGCCAGCAGTTATCACGGAGGAACAGATACGCAGTATTTT
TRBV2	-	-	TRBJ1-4	CASSELGEREKLFF	TGTGCCAGCAGTGAGCTGGGGGAGAGGGAAAAACTGTTTTTT
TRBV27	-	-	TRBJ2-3	CASSFPGLGTDTQYF	TGTGCCAGCAGTTTTCCGGGACTCGGCACAGATACGCAGTATTTT
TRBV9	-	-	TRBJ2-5	CASNEEGVSETQYF	TGTGCCAGCAACGAGGAGGGAGTTAGCGAGACCCAGTACTTC
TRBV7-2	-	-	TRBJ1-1	CASSLVGLGTGDTEAFF	TGTGCCAGCAGCTTAGTTGGGCTCGGAACGGGGGACACTGAAGCTTTCTTT
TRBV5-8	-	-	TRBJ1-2	CASSLDQPLNYGYTF	TGTGCCAGCAGCTTGGATCAGCCACTAAACTATGGCTACACCTTC
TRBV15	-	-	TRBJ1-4	CATSRVAATNEKLFF	TGTGCCACCAGCAGAGTGGCAGCAACTAATGAAAAACTGTTTTTT
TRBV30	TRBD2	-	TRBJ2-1	CAWSVLAGSYNEQFF	TGTGCCTGGAGTGTACTAGCGGGGTCCTACAATGAGCAGTTCTTC
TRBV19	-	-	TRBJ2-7	CASSGVNSYEQYF	TGTGCCAGTAGTGGGGTCAACTCCTACGAGCAGTACTTC
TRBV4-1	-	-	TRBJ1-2	CASSPRTAGYYGYTF	TGCGCCAGCAGCCCCAGGACGGCAGGATACTATGGCTACACCTTC
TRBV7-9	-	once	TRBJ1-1	CASSLASPEAFF	TGTGCCAGCAGCTTAGCCAGTCCTGAAGCTTTCTTT
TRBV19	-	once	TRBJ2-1	CASSNPEEVPYNEQFF	TGTGCCAGTAGTAACCCGGAGGAAGTCCCCTACAATGAGCAGTTCTTC
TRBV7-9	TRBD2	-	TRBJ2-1	CASSLLAGAYNEQFF	TGTGCCAGCAGCCTTCTAGCGGGAGCCTACAATGAGCAGTTCTTC
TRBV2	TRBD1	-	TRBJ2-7	CASRTGGPYEQYF	TGTGCCAGCAGGACAGGGGGGCCATACGAGCAGTACTTC
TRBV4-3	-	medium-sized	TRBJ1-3	CASSQLPGGNTIYF	TGCGCCAGCAGCCAACTTCCGGGAGGAAACACCATATATTTT
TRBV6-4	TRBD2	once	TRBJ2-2	CASSAVAGEGPSTGELFF	TGTGCCAGCAGTGCAGTAGCGGGAGAGGGGCCCAGCACCGGGGAGCTGTTTTTT
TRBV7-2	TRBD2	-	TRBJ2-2	CASSHTSGSVTGELFF	TGTGCCAGCAGCCATACTAGCGGGAGCGTGACCGGGGAGCTGTTTTTT
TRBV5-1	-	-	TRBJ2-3	CASSPSSIGTDTQYF	TGCGCCAGCAGCCCGTCCAGTATCGGCACAGATACGCAGTATTTT
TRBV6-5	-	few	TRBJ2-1	CASSPGPSYNEQFF	TGTGCCAGCAGTCCCGGGCCCTCCTACAATGAGCAGTTCTTC
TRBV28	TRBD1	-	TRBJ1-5	CASSFEGAPDQPQHF	TGTGCCAGCAGTTTTGAGGGGGCGCCCGATCAGCCCCAGCATTTT
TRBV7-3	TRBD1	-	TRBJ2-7	CASSLGQGAYEQYF	TGTGCCAGCAGCTTAGGACAGGGGGCATACGAGCAGTACTTC
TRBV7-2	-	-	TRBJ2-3	CASSRYNTDTQYF	TGTGCCAGCAGCCGCTATAACACAGATACGCAGTATTTT
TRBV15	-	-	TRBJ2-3	CATSRDPRPTDTQYF	TGTGCCACCAGCAGAGACCCGCGGCCCACAGATACGCAGTATTTT
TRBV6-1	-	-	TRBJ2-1	CASSTSGTLYNEQFF	TGTGCCAGCAGTACCTCCGGGACTCTCTACAATGAGCAGTTCTTC
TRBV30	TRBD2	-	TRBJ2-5	CAWSGPSGQETQYF	TGTGCCTGGAGTGGACCTAGCGGACAAGAGACCCAGTACTTC
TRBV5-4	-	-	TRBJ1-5	CASSGGPPQPQHF	TGTGCCAGCAGCGGGGGACCGCCCCAGCCCCAGCATTTT
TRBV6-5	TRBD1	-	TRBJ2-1	CASSGGTGSYNEQFF	TGTGCCAGCAGTGGGGGGACAGGCTCCTACAATGAGCAGTTCTTC
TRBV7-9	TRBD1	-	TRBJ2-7	CASLSSTGHYEQYF	TGTGCCAGCCTTTCTTCGACAGGGCACTACGAGCAGTACTTC
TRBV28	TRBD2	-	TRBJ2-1	CASSSALAGDTYNEQFF	TGTGCCAGCAGTTCTGCCCTAGCGGGAGACACCTACAATGAGCAGTTCTTC
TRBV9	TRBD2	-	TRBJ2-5	CASTLAGEYQETQYF	TGTGCCAGCACCCTAGCGGGAGAGTACCAAGAGACCCAGTACTTC
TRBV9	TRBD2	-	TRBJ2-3	CASSDGLAGGGDTQYF	TGTGCCAGCAGCGACGGACTAGCGGGAGGAGGTGATACGCAGTATTTT
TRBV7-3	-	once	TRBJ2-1	CASSYDRYNEQFF	TGTGCCAGCAGCTACGACCGGTACAATGAGCAGTTCTTC
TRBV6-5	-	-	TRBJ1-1	CASSYSSASRTEAFF	TGTGCCAGCAGTTACTCGAGTGCCAGCAGGACTGAAGCTTTCTTT
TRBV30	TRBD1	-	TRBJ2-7	CAWDPGTGSYEQYF	TGTGCCTGGGACCCCGGGACAGGGTCCTACGAGCAGTACTTC
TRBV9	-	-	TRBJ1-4	CASSVGGATNEKLFF	TGTGCCAGCAGCGTTGGTGGGGCAACTAATGAAAAACTGTTTTTT
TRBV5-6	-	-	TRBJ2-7	CASSFGGLEQYF	TGTGCCAGCAGCTTTGGGGGGCTCGAGCAGTACTTC
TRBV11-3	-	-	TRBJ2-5	CASSGRGETQYF	TGTGCCAGCAGCGGGAGAGGAGAGACCCAGTACTTC
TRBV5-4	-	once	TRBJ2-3	CATRGLDTQYF	TGTGCCACCCGGGGGCTTGATACGCAGTATTTT
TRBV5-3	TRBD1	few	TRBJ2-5	CASSLVAGGGETQYF	TGTGCCAGCAGCTTGGTCGCAGGGGGCGGAGAGACCCAGTACTTC
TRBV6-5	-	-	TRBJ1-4	CASSQGGNEKLFF	TGTGCCAGCAGTCAGGGTGGTAATGAAAAACTGTTTTTT
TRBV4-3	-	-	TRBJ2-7	CASSQDTGTYEQYF	TGCGCCAGCAGCCAAGATACCGGTACCTACGAGCAGTACTTC
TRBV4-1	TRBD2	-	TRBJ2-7	CASSPEVRGGEQYF	TGCGCCAGCAGCCCGGAGGTCCGGGGGGGCGAGCAGTACTTC
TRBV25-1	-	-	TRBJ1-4	CASSWGVNEKLFF	TGTGCCAGCAGTTGGGGCGTTAATGAAAAACTGTTTTTT
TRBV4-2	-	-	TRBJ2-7	CASSQEQGLSYEQYF	TGTGCCAGCAGCCAAGAACAGGGTTTGTCCTACGAGCAGTACTTC